Given below is one T cell receptor (beta chain) in context. Living in under 30 US areas, the participants were between roughly 18 and 90 years of age. Libraries were prepared by immunoSEQ multiplex PCR; TCRdb keeps only in-frame clonotypes and omits some of them. In the table there are around 160,000 clones, 70% to 90% of which are singletons. The sample is drawn from a study of blood T cell repertoires in COVID-19. This receptor was obtained from a woman younger than 45 with acute COVID-19. The sample comprised PBMCs or T cells enriched from blood (not recorded which).

Written as DNA, the CDR3 is TGTGCCAGCAGGGAGGGACAGTCCTTCGGCGAGCAGTACTTC. Translation gives CASREGQSFGEQYF. The chain links TRBV6-5 to TRBJ2-7, with D possibly being TRBD1 (7 bases). CDR3 length equals 14 residues. In germline, CDR1 is MNHEY, CDR2 SVGAGI. Trimming left V 6 bases short and J 6 bases short, with 18 bases between.